This T cell receptor beta chain came from a study of Ad26.COV2.S vaccination and SARS-CoV-2 variants (dated by TCRdb to the early 2020s). Regarding the complete study: Donors in the vaccine arm were drawn from COV1001, a multicentre, randomized, double-blind, placebo-controlled phase I-IIa trial testing Ad26.COV2.S in healthy adults. The TCR-sequenced set comprised approximately 32 samples: approximately 19 Ad26.COV2.S vaccine recipients, 5 placebo recipients and 8 SARS-CoV-2 convalescent individuals. Dosing of Ad26.COV2.S was intramuscular, at either 5x10^10 or 1x10^11 viral particles, delivered as one shot or as two shots spaced 56 days apart. The specificity and breadth of SARS-CoV-2-reactive T cell receptors after Ad26.COV2.S vaccination were assessed by TCRbeta repertoire sequencing. Participants in the trial were split at random into five groups of five each, receiving low-dose or high-dose Ad26.COV2.S once or twice, or else placebo on both occasions. Throughout the experiments and outcome assessment, investigators stayed blinded to trial group allocation. Beyond this particular receptor, the publication reports: Spike-specific TCR breadth was higher in Ad26.COV2.S recipients than in placebo recipients (P = 0.0014). According to the authors, total T cell responses may have been underestimated by the TCR breadth and depth analyses. After vaccination, spike-specific CD8+ and CD4+ T cell responses were reported to show substantial breadth. Non-spike TCR breadth was comparable between vaccine and placebo recipients, consistent with the vaccine containing only spike. The study lacked the statistical power to compare responses across vaccine doses or regimens.

The immunoSEQ Assay was the method used to sequence TCRbeta CDR3 regions. After extraction, genomic DNA underwent amplification by bias-controlled multiplex PCR, followed by high-throughput sequencing. The original methods were these. To quantify the absolute abundance of every unique TCRbeta CDR3 region, sequences were collapsed and filtered. Usable DNA was measured by amplifying reference genes present in all nucleated cells, and TCRbeta template counts were normalized to that usable DNA to estimate T cell fraction. Repertoire TCRs were annotated as SARS-CoV-2-specific by exact matching of V gene, CDR3 amino acid sequence and J gene to a known reactive TCR set. MIRA supplied the reference SARS-CoV-2 TCR set, which was filtered for enrichment in COVID-19-positive ImmuneCODE repertoires so that public or cross-reactive TCRs were removed. Drawing on the MIRA antigens, annotated TCRs were analysed further at the level of specific ORF or position within ORF. Depth was the summed frequency of annotated unique rearrangements, while breadth was defined as annotated unique rearrangements over total unique productive rearrangements. Two-sided Wilcoxon rank-sum tests were used to compare TCR breadth between groups. TCRdb's version of the immuneACCESS table is confined to in-frame rearrangements and falls short of the full clone set. An unresolved V gene accounts for under half of the shortfall where checked; the remainder is of unknown origin. Clonal size and the V and J genes are those of that table, whereas D and trimming came from the DNA. The sample data list 400,000 to 500,000 clones, and 89% of these were observed just once. Clones ranked in the top ten supply 2.5% of the sample.

With regard to this clone: Its specific antigen is unknown. No clone much larger than this one lies a single base away; base qualities are absent.

Explained via the paper, the treatment or condition label denotes: approximately 18 received Ad26.COV2.S at low or high dose, single or two shots; a few received placebo; per-sample allocation not given. For vaccine and placebo recipients, the sequenced repertoires came from samples collected on day 63 after the first injection. Between 29 July and 7 August 2020, Cohort 1b enrolled around 25 adults aged 18-55 years at one site in Boston, USA. Ad26.COV2.S was a replication-incompetent adenovirus type 26 vector expressing a prefusion-stabilized SARS-CoV-2 spike protein from the original Wuhan strain. The receptor was isolated from a person between 18 and 59 years old who received the Ad26.COV2.S COVID-19 vaccine or a placebo. Sequencing was performed on peripheral blood, taken in a trial of Ad26.COV2.S vaccine versus placebo.

The CDR3 region reads CAWSVSGASNQPQHF. The base sequence is TGTGCCTGGAGTGTATCAGGGGCCAGCAATCAGCCCCAGCATTTT. Here the chain combines TRBV30 and TRBJ1-5; the D segment could be TRBD1, given 6 matching bases. V gives up 0 bases and J gives up 1 base, and the segment between their germline ends measures 10 bases. The germline V gene (reference sequence) provides CDR1 GTSNPN and CDR2 SVGIG. The CDR3 sequence holds 15 residues, the cysteine and phenylalanine included. Here the CDR3 DNA is all that survives: 45 bases in frame from base 1.